These 3 T cell receptor beta chains originate from one sample sequenced in a study of blood T cell repertoires in COVID-19 (dated by TCRdb to 2019 to 2021). The library was prepared using the immunoSEQ multiplex PCR assay. The immuneACCESS repertoire file appears here via TCRdb, limited to in-frame rearrangements. These files lack a portion of the clones; in checked studies, under half of the deficit traces to unresolved V genes, and the cause of the others is not known. The sample table holds under 300,000 clones, of which over 80% were seen once. The ten largest clones add up to about 4% of the sample. The material sequenced was peripheral blood. The receptor set was obtained from a woman in her forties with acute or convalescent COVID-19.

The chain is built from TRBV4-1 and TRBJ2-1; TRBD1 aligns across 10 bases. Losses at the gene ends were 0 bases for V and 6 bases for J; bases not matched to a gene: 5. The length of the CDR3 is 16 residues. Germline CDR1 is MGHRA and CDR2 is YSYEKL. This CDR3 reads CASSQDGTGVSNEQFF. DNA for the CDR3: TGCGCCAGCAGCCAAGACGGGACAGGGGTTAGCAATGAGCAGTTCTTC.

The rearrangement uses TRBV6-5 and TRBJ2-7; D is perhaps TRBD1 (5 bases). Germline-derived CDR1 and CDR2 are MNHEY and SVGAGI. The CDR3 covers 12 residues. The V end was cut by 6 bases, the J end by 3 bases, with 9 bases between. The CDR3 loop is CASSHTGYEQYV. The CDR3 nucleotides are TGTGCCAGCAGCCATACAGGCTACGAGCAGTACGTC.

The chain employs TRBV9 and TRBJ1-3, with D perhaps TRBD1 (5 bases). V gave up 6 bases and J gave up 1 base, with 11 bases separating them. The length of the CDR3 is 14 residues. Germline values: CDR1 SGDLS, CDR2 YYNGEE. The CDR3 DNA sequence: TGTGCCAGCACCGGGGGGGGGTCTGGAAACACCATATATTTT. Protein sequence: CASTGGGSGNTIYF.